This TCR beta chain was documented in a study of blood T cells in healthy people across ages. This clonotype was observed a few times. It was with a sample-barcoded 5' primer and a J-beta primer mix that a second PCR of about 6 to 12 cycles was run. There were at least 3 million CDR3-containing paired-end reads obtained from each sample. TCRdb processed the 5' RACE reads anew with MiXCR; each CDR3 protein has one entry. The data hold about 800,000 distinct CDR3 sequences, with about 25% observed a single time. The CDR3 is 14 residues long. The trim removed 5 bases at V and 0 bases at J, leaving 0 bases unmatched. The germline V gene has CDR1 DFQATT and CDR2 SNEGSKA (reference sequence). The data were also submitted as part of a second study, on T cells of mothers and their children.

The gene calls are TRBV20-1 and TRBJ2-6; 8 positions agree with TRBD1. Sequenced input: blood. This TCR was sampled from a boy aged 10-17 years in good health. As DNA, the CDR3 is TGCAGTGCTGGACAGGGCTCTGGGGCCAACGTCCTGACTTTC. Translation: CSAGQGSGANVLTF.